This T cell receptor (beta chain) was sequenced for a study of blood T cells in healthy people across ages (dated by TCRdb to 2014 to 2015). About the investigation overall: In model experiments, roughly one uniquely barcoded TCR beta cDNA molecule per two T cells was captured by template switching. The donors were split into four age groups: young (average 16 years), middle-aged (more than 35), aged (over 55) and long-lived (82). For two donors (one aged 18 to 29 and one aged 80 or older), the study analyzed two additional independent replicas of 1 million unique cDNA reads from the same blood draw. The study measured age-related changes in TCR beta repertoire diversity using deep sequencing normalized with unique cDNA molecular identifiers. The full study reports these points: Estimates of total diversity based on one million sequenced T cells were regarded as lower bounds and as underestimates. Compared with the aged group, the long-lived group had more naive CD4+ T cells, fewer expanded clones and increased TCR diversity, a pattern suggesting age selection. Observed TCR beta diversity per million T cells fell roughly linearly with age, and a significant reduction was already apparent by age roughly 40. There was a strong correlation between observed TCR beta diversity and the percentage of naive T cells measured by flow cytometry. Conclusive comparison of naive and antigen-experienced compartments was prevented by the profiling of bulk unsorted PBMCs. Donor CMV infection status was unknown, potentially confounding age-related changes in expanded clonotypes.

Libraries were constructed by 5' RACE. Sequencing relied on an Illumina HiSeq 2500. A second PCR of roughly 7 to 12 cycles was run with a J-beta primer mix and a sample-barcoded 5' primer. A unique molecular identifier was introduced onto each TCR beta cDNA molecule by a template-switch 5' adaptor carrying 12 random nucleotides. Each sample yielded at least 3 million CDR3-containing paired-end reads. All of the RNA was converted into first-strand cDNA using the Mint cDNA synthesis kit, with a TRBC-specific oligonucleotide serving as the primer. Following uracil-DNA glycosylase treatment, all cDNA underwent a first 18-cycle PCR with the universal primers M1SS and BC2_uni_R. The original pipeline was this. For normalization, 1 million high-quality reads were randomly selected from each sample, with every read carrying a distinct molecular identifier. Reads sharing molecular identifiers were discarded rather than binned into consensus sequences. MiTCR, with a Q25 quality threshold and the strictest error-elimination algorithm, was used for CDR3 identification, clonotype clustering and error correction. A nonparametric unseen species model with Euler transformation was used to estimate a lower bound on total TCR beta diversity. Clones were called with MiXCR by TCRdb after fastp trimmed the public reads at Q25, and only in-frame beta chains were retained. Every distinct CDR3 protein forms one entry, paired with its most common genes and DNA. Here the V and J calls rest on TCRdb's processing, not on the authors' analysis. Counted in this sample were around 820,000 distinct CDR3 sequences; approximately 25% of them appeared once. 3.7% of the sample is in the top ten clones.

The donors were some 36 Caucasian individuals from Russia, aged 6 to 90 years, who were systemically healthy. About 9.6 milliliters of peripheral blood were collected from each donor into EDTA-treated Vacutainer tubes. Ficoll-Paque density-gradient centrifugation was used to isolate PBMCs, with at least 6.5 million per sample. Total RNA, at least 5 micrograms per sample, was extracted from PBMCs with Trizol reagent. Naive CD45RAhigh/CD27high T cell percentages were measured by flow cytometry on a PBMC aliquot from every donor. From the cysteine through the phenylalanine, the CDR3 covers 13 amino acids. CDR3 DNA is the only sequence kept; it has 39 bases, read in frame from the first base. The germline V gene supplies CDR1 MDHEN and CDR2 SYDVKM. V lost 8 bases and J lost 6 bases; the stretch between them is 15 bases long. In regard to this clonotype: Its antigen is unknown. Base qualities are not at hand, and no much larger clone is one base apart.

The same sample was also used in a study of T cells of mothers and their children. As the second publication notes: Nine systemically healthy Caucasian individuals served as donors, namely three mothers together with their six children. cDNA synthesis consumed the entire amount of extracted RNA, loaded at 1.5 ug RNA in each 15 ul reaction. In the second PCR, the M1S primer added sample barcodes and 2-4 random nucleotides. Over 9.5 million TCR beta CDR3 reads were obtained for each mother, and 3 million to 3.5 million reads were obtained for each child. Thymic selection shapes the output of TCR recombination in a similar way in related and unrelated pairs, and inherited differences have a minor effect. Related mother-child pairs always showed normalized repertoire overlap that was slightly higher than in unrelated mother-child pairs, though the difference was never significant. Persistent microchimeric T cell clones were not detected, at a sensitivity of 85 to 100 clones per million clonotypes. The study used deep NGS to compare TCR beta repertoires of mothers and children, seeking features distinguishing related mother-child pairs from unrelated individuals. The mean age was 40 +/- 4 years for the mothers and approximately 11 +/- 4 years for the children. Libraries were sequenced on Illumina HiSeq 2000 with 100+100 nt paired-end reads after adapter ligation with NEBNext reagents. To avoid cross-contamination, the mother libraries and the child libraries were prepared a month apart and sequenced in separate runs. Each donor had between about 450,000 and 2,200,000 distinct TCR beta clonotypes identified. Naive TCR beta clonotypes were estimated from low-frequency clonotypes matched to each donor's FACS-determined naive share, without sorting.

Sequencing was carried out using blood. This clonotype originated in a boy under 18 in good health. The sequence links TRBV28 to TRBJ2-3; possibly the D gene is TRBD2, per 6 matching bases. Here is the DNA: TGTGCCAGCGGGACTCCCGCAATGGATACGCAGTATTTT. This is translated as CASGTPAMDTQYF. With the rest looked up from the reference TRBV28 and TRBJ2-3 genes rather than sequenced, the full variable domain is DVKVTQSSRYLVKRTGEKVFLECVQDMDHENMFWYRQDPGLGLRLIYFSYDVKMKEKGDIPEGYSVSREKKERFSLILESASTNQTSMYLCASGTPAMDTQYFGPGTRLTVL.